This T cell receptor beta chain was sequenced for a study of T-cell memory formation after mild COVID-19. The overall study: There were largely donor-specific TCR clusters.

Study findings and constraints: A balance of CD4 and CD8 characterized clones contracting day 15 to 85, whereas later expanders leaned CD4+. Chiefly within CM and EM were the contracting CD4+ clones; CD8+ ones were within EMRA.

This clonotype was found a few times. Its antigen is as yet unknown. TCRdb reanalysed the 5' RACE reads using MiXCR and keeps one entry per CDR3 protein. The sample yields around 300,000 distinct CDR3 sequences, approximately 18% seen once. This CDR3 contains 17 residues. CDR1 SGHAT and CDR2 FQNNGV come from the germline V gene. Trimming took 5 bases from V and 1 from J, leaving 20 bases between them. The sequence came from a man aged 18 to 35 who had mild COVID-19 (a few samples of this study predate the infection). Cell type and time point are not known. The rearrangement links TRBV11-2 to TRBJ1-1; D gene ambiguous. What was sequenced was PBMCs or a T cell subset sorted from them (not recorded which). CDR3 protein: CASSHLFGRMKNTEAFF. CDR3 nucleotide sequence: TGTGCCAGCAGCCACTTGTTCGGCAGAATGAAGAACACTGAAGCTTTCTTT.